The table lists the clone carrying this TCR beta chain with a few counts. The antigen is undetermined. The length of the CDR3 is 14 residues. CDR1 and CDR2 from the germline V gene are MNHNS and SASEGT. Trimming took 8 bases from V and 3 from J, leaving 17 bases between them. This specimen belongs to a study of T cell repertoires in cytomegalovirus infection. Background on the study: Indicated by public TCR beta signatures were CMV infection and matching HLA type. Study-wide results and limits: Predominance within the ex vivo response was attributable to HLA-C-restricted CMV-specific TCR beta clonotypes. Of the TCR beta families, the public ones yielded a cumulative frequency that identified carriers of CMV plus the relevant HLA.

In TCRdb, the reads were re-called with MiXCR into one record per CDR3 protein. The table has hundreds of thousands of distinct CDR3 sequences, roughly 29% seen once. This receptor was taken from a human donor in good health (CMV status not recorded). Some clones in this sample may be carry-over from other donors' samples. The input for sequencing was cultured PBMCs, taken from culture after CMV antigen stimulation. The chain has TRBV6-1 and TRBJ2-7; tentatively, D is TRBD1 or TRBD2 (5 bases each). The CDR3 nucleotides are TGTGCCAGCCACACAGGCGGGTCCGGCTACGAGCAGTACTTC. Its translation is CASHTGGSGYEQYF.